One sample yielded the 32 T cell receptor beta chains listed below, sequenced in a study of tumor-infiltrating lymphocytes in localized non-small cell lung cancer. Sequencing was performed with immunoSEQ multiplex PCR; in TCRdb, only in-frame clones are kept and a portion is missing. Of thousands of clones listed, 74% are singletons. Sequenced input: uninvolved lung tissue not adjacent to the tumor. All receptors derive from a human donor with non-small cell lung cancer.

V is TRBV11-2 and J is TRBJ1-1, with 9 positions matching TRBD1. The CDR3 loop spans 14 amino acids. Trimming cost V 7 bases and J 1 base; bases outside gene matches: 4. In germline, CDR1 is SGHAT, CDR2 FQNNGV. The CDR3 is CASTLQGANTEAFF. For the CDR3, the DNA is TGTGCCAGCACCCTACAGGGGGCGAACACTGAAGCTTTCTTT.

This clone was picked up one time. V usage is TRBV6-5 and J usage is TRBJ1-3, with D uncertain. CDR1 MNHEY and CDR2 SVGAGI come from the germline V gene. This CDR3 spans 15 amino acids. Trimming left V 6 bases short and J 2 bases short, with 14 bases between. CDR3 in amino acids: CASRAQVHTGNTIYF. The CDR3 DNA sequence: TGTGCCAGCAGAGCCCAGGTTCATACTGGAAACACCATATATTTT.

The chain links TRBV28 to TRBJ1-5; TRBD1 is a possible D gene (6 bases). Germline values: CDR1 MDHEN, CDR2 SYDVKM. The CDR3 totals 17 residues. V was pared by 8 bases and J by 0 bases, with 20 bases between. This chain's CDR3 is CASVIAGAPLSNQPQHF. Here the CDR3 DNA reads TGTGCCAGCGTTATCGCGGGGGCGCCTCTTAGCAATCAGCCCCAGCATTTT.

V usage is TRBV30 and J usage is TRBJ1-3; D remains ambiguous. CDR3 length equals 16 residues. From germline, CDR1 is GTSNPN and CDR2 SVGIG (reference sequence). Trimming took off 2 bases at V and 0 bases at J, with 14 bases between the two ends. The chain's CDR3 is CAWSHPPKSSGNTIYF. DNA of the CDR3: TGTGCCTGGAGTCATCCCCCCAAAAGCTCTGGAAACACCATATATTTT.

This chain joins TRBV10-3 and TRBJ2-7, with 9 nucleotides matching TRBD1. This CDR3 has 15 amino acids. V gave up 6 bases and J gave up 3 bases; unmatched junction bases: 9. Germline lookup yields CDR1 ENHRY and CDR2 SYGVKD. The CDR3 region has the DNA TGTGCCATCAGCAGAACCGGGACAGGGCGCTACGAGCAGTACTTC. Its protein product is CAISRTGTGRYEQYF.

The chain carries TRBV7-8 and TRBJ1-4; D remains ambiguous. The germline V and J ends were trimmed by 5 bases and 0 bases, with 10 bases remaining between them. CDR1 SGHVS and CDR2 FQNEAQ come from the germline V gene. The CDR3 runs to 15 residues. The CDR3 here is CASSPGAATNEKLFF. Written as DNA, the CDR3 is TGTGCCAGCAGCCCGGGAGCCGCAACTAATGAAAAACTGTTTTTT.

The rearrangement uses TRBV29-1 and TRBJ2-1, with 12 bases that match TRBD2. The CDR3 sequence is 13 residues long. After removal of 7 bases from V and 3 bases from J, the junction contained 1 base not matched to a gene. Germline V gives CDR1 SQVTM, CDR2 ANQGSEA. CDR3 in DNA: TGCAGCGGGACTAGCGGGGTCTACAATGAGCAGTTCTTC. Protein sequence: CSGTSGVYNEQFF.

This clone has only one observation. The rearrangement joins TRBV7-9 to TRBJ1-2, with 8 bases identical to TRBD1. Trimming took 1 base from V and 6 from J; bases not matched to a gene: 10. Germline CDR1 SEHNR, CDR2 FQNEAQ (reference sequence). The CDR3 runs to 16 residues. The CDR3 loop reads CASSLETGASLHGYTF. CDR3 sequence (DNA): TGTGCCAGCAGCTTAGAGACAGGGGCCTCCCTGCATGGCTACACCTTC.

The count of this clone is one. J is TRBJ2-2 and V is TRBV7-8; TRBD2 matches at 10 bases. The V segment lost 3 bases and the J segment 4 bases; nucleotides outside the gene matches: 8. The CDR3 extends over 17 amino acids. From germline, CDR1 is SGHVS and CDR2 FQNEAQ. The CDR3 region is CASSFPTSGHRTGELFF. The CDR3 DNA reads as TGTGCCAGCAGCTTCCCGACTAGCGGGCACCGCACCGGGGAGCTGTTTTTT.

This chain's CDR3 is CASSLGRPGQGYQETQYF. Here the CDR3 DNA reads TGTGCCAGCAGCTTAGGACGACCGGGACAGGGTTATCAAGAGACCCAGTACTTC. This chain joins TRBV7-2 and TRBJ2-5; 9 nucleotides line up with TRBD1. CDR3 size: 18 residues. Germline V lookup: CDR1 SGHTA, CDR2 FQGNSA. Trimming at V came to 1 base and at J to 2 bases, leaving 11 bases not matched to a gene.

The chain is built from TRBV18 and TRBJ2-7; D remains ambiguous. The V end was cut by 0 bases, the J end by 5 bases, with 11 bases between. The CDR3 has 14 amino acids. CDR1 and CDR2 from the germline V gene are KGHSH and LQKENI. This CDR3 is CASSPPWDRNEQYF. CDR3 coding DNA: TGTGCCAGCTCACCACCGTGGGATAGGAACGAGCAGTACTTC.

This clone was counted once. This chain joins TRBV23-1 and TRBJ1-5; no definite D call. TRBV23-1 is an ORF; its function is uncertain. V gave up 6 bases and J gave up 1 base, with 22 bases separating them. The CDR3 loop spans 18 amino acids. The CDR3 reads CASSPTGSRHLSNQPQHF. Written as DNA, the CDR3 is TGCGCCAGCAGCCCAACGGGATCCCGGCACCTGAGCAATCAGCCCCAGCATTTT.

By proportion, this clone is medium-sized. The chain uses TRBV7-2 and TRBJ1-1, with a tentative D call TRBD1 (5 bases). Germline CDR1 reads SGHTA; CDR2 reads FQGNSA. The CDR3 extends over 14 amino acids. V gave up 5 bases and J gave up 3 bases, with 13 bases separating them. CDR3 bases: TGTGCCAGCAGCCCCCAATTAGGGGACACTGAAGCTTTCTTT. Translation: CASSPQLGDTEAFF.

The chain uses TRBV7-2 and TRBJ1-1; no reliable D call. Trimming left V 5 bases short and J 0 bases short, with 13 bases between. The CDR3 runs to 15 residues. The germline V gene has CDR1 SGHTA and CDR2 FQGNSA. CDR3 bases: TGTGCCAGCAGCGAGAGCAGCGGTATGAACACTGAAGCTTTCTTT. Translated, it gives CASSESSGMNTEAFF.

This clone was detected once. This CDR3 reads CASSYSLGANYGYTF. CDR3 sequence (DNA): TGTGCCAGCAGTTACTCGCTTGGGGCAAACTATGGCTACACCTTC. The V call is TRBV6-5, the J call TRBJ1-2, with D possibly matching TRBD1 (5 bases). V was trimmed by 0 bases and J by 2 bases, leaving 10 bases between them. The CDR3 contains 15 residues. CDR1 MNHEY and CDR2 SVGAGI come from the germline V gene.

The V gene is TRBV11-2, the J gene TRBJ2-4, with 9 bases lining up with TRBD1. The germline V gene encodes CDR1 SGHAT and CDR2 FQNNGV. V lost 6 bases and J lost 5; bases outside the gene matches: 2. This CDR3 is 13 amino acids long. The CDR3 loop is CASRRTGENIQYF. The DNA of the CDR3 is TGTGCCAGCAGGAGGACAGGGGAAAACATTCAGTACTTC.

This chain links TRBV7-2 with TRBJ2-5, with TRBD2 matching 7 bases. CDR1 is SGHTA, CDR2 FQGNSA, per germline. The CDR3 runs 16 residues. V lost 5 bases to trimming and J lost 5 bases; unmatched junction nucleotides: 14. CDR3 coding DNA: TGTGCCAGCAGCCCCCGGGGGGTGGGCGGACGGGAGACCCAGTACTTC. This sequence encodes CASSPRGVGGRETQYF.

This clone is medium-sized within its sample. In DNA form, the CDR3 reads TGTGCCAGCGAGAGAGGGGGGGCGGCAGATACGCAGTATTTT. As protein: CASERGGAADTQYF. This chain joins TRBV13 and TRBJ2-3, with D possibly being TRBD2 (7 bases). Per germline, CDR1 PRHDT and CDR2 FYEKMQ (reference sequence). The CDR3 consists of 14 residues. V was trimmed by 8 bases and J by 4 bases, leaving 16 bases between them.

CDR3 sequence: CASSVAMLSHNEQFF. As DNA, the CDR3 is TGTGCCAGCAGCGTAGCCATGCTGTCTCACAATGAGCAGTTCTTC. V usage is TRBV9 and J usage is TRBJ2-1; D is ambiguous. The CDR3 runs to 15 residues. V gave up 0 bases and J gave up 5 bases, with 12 bases separating them. In germline, CDR1 is SGDLS, CDR2 YYNGEE.

In DNA form, the CDR3 reads TGTGCCAGCAGCTTCCGAAATAACTATGGCTACACCTTC. Amino acid sequence: CASSFRNNYGYTF. This sequence joins TRBV7-9 and TRBJ1-2; D is undetermined. CDR3 length equals 13 residues. Trimming took 3 bases from V and 1 from J, leaving 6 bases between them. Germline CDR1 is SEHNR and CDR2 is FQNEAQ (reference sequence).

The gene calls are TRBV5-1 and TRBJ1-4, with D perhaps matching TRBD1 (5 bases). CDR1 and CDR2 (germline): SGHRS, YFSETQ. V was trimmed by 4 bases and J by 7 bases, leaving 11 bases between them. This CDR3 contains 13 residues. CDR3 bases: TGCGCCAGCAGCGTCGGACACATTGAAAAACTGTTTTTT. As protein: CASSVGHIEKLFF.

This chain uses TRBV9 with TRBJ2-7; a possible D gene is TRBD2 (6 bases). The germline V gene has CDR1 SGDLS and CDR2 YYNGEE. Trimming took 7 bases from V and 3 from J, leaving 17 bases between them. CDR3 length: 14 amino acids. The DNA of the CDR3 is TGTGCCAGCCTCGAGGTGGGGGAGGTCTACGAGCAGTACTTC. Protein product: CASLEVGEVYEQYF.

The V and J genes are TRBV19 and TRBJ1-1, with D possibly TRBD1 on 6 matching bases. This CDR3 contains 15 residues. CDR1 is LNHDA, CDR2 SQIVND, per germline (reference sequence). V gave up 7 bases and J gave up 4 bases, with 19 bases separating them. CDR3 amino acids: CASTLERVRGTEAFF. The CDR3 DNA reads TGTGCCAGTACTTTAGAGAGGGTCAGGGGCACTGAAGCTTTCTTT.

The CDR3: CASSTTGQGATEAFF. CDR3 bases: TGTGCCAGCTCAACGACGGGACAGGGGGCCACTGAAGCTTTCTTT. The rearrangement joins TRBV18 to TRBJ1-1; the match to TRBD1 covers 12 bases. The CDR3 extends over 15 amino acids. Germline V gene sequence: CDR1 KGHSH, CDR2 LQKENI. Trimming took 5 bases from V and 4 from J; bases not matched to a gene: 5.

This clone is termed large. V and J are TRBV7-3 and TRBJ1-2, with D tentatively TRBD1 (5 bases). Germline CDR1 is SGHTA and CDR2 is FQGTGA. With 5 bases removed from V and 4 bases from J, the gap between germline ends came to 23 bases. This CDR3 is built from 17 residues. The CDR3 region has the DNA TGTGCCAGCAGCCCAACAATCAGAGGCCAGGGAACCTATGGCTACACCTTC. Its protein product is CASSPTIRGQGTYGYTF.

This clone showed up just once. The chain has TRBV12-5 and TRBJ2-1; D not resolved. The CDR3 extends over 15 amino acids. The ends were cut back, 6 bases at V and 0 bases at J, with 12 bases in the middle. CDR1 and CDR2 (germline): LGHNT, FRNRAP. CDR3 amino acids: CASGLLKTSYNEQFF. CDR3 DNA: TGTGCTAGTGGACTGCTGAAAACCTCCTACAATGAGCAGTTCTTC.

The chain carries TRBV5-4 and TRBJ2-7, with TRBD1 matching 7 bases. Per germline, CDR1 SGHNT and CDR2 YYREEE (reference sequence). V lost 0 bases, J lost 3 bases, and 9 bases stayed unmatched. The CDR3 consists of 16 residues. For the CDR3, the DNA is TGTGCCAGCAGCTTGGAGGCGACAGGGTTTGGCTACGAGCAGTACTTC. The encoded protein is CASSLEATGFGYEQYF.

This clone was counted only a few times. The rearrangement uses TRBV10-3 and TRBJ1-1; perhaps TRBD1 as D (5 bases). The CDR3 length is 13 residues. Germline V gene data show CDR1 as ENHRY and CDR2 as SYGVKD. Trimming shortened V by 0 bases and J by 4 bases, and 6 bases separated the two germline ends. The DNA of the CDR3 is TGTGCCATCAGTGAGTCGGGGCCCACTGAAGCTTTCTTT. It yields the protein CAISESGPTEAFF.

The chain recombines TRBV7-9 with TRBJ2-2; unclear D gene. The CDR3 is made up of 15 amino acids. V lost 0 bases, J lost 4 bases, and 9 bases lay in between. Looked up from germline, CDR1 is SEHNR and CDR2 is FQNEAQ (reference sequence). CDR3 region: CASSLAVALTGELFF. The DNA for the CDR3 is TGTGCCAGCAGCTTAGCAGTAGCCCTCACCGGGGAGCTGTTTTTT.

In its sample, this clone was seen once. In DNA form, the CDR3 reads TGCGCCAGCAGCTCAAGGGACAGGGGTTCGGGTGGCTACACCTTC. It specifies CASSSRDRGSGGYTF. The chain employs TRBV5-1 and TRBJ1-2, with TRBD1 matching over 10 bases. The germline V gene encodes CDR1 SGHRS and CDR2 YFSETQ. V shed 3 bases and J 7 bases; nucleotides not matched to a gene: 9. The CDR3 length is 15 residues.

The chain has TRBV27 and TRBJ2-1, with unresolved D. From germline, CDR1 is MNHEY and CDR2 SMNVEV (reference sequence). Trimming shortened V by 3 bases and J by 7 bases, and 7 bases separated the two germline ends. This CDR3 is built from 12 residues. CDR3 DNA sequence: TGTGCCAGCAGTTTCACCTTGAATGAGCAGTTCTTC. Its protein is CASSFTLNEQFF.

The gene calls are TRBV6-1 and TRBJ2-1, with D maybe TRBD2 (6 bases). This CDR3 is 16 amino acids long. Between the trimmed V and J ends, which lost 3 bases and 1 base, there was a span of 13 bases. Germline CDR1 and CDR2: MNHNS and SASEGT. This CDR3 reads CASSEGLHISYNEQFF. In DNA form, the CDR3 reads TGTGCCAGCAGTGAGGGACTGCACATTTCCTACAATGAGCAGTTCTTC.